These T cell receptor beta chains were read from a single sample in a study of blood T cells in healthy people across ages. TCRdb processed the 5' RACE reads anew with MiXCR; each CDR3 protein has one entry. This table holds 1.4 million or so distinct CDR3 sequences, 40% to 45% found once. The sample comprised blood. These receptors were taken from a woman younger than 35 in good health. The CDR3 runs from the conserved cysteine through the conserved F or W. The D gene is left open where the match is weak. Size tells how often a clone was seen (once, few, many) or the class of an expanded clone, and some rows leave it out.

V gene: TRBV12-3/TRBV12-4
clone size: many
D gene: TRBD2
J gene: TRBJ2-1
CDR3 DNA: TGTGCCAGCAGTGCCGGACTAGCTTACAATGAGCAGTTCTTC
CDR3 protein: CASSAGLAYNEQFF

V gene: TRBV6-5
clone size: once
D gene: NA
J gene: TRBJ2-7
CDR3 DNA: TGTGCCAGCAGTGTCACGGACAACTCCTACGAGCAGTACTTC
CDR3 protein: CASSVTDNSYEQYF

V gene: TRBV5-1
clone size: NA
D gene: NA
J gene: TRBJ2-7
CDR3 DNA: TGCGCCAGCAGCTTGCAACAGGGGACTTACAATGAGCAGTACTTC
CDR3 protein: CASSLQQGTYNEQYF

V gene: TRBV7-9
clone size: NA
D gene: NA
J gene: TRBJ2-2
CDR3 DNA: TGTGCCAGCAGCTTAGGAGGTCAACGGCTGTTTTTT
CDR3 protein: CASSLGGQRLFF

V gene: TRBV6-2/TRBV6-3
clone size: NA
D gene: TRBD2
J gene: TRBJ2-3
CDR3 DNA: TGTGCCAGCAGTTCCCTCGTTTTGGGGGGAGGGACAGATACGCAGTATTTT
CDR3 protein: CASSSLVLGGGTDTQYF

V gene: TRBV27
clone size: few
D gene: NA
J gene: TRBJ2-4
CDR3 DNA: TGTGCCAGCAGTAAAGACAGAAAACTAGCCAAAAACATTCAGTACTTC
CDR3 protein: CASSKDRKLAKNIQYF

V gene: TRBV20-1
clone size: few
D gene: TRBD2
J gene: TRBJ2-3
CDR3 DNA: TGCAGTGCTAGAGATCGTCTAGCGGGGGGCCATACGCAGTATTTT
CDR3 protein: CSARDRLAGGHTQYF

V gene: TRBV5-1
clone size: NA
D gene: NA
J gene: TRBJ1-1
CDR3 DNA: TGCGCCAGCAGCTTGTTAGGGATGACTGAAGCTTTCTTT
CDR3 protein: CASSLLGMTEAFF

V gene: TRBV5-1
clone size: few
D gene: NA
J gene: TRBJ2-7
CDR3 DNA: TGCGCCAGCAGCGCCCTAGGGGCCGCCTACGAGCAGTACTTC
CDR3 protein: CASSALGAAYEQYF

V gene: TRBV20-1
clone size: NA
D gene: TRBD2
J gene: TRBJ2-1
CDR3 DNA: TGCAGTAGCGGGAGCACTGACGAGGAGTTCTTC
CDR3 protein: CSSGSTDEEFF

V gene: TRBV3-1
clone size: NA
D gene: NA
J gene: TRBJ2-3
CDR3 DNA: TGTGCCAGCAGCGATCTAGCTTCGACAGATACTCAGTATTTT
CDR3 protein: CASSDLASTDTQYF

V gene: TRBV5-1
clone size: NA
D gene: NA
J gene: TRBJ1-5
CDR3 DNA: TGCGCCAGCAGCCCACCAACGAGACAGCCCCAGCATTTT
CDR3 protein: CASSPPTRQPQHF

V gene: TRBV29-1
clone size: many
D gene: NA
J gene: TRBJ2-3
CDR3 DNA: TGCAGCGTTGTGGAGGGTTACACAGATACGCAGTATTTT
CDR3 protein: CSVVEGYTDTQYF

V gene: TRBV30
clone size: NA
D gene: NA
J gene: TRBJ1-6
CDR3 DNA: TGTGCCTGGAGTGACGGGGACTATAATTCACCCCTCCACTTT
CDR3 protein: CAWSDGDYNSPLHF

V gene: TRBV7-9
clone size: NA
D gene: NA
J gene: TRBJ2-3
CDR3 DNA: TGTGCCAGCAGCCTAGGGGACGGCTCCACAGATACGCAGTATTTT
CDR3 protein: CASSLGDGSTDTQYF

V gene: TRBV12-3/TRBV12-4
clone size: NA
D gene: NA
J gene: TRBJ2-7
CDR3 DNA: TGTGCCAGCAGTTTTGCGGGGGCACAAGAGACCCGGTACTTC
CDR3 protein: CASSFAGAQETRYF

V gene: TRBV16
clone size: NA
D gene: TRBD2
J gene: TRBJ2-1
CDR3 DNA: TGTGCCAGCAGTCAAACGGGGGGGCCCAGCAATGAGCAGTTCTTC
CDR3 protein: CASSQTGGPSNEQFF

V gene: TRBV29-1
clone size: NA
D gene: NA
J gene: TRBJ2-1
CDR3 DNA: TGCAGCGTTGTGCCTGGCCCGCAGACGAATTACAATGAGCAGTTCTTC
CDR3 protein: CSVVPGPQTNYNEQFF

V gene: TRBV20-1
clone size: few
D gene: NA
J gene: TRBJ1-5
CDR3 DNA: TGCAGTGCTAGAGGATGGGAGGCGCAGCCCCAGCATTTT
CDR3 protein: CSARGWEAQPQHF

V gene: TRBV6-2/TRBV6-3
clone size: NA
D gene: NA
J gene: TRBJ2-3
CDR3 DNA: TGTGCCAGTACTACACGAGTCAGCACAGATACGCAGTATTTT
CDR3 protein: CASTTRVSTDTQYF

V gene: TRBV7-9
clone size: NA
D gene: TRBD1
J gene: TRBJ1-4
CDR3 DNA: TGTGCCAGCAGCGGACAGGGAGGGAAACTGTTTTTT
CDR3 protein: CASSGQGGKLFF

V gene: TRBV12-3/TRBV12-4
clone size: few
D gene: TRBD2
J gene: TRBJ2-7
CDR3 DNA: TGTGCCAGCAGTTACCGACTAGCGGGGTACGAGCAGTACTTC
CDR3 protein: CASSYRLAGYEQYF

V gene: TRBV27
clone size: NA
D gene: NA
J gene: TRBJ2-3
CDR3 DNA: TGTGCCAGCAGGGCCCTCCGGGGGGCCGCAGATACGCAGTATTTT
CDR3 protein: CASRALRGAADTQYF

V gene: TRBV6-1
clone size: NA
D gene: TRBD1
J gene: TRBJ1-1
CDR3 DNA: TGTGCCAGCAGTCCGACAGGGTTCGGGACTGAAGCTTTCTTT
CDR3 protein: CASSPTGFGTEAFF

V gene: TRBV3-1
clone size: NA
D gene: NA
J gene: TRBJ2-1
CDR3 DNA: TGTGCCAGCAGCCGCCGACTAGGGGGAATAGATGAGCAGTTCTTC
CDR3 protein: CASSRRLGGIDEQFF

V gene: TRBV15
clone size: NA
D gene: NA
J gene: TRBJ1-2
CDR3 DNA: TGTGCCACCAGCAGACCTTCCCTGGGACGGTCCTATGGCTACACCTTC
CDR3 protein: CATSRPSLGRSYGYTF

V gene: TRBV30
clone size: NA
D gene: TRBD2
J gene: TRBJ2-1
CDR3 DNA: TGTGCCTGGAGACTAGCGGGAGGTACTGAGCAGTTCTTC
CDR3 protein: CAWRLAGGTEQFF

V gene: TRBV5-1
clone size: NA
D gene: NA
J gene: TRBJ2-3
CDR3 DNA: TGCGCCTGCAGCTGGGGAGGTTGGCAGACGAGAGATACGCAGTATTTT
CDR3 protein: CACSWGGWQTRDTQYF

V gene: TRBV7-2
clone size: NA
D gene: NA
J gene: TRBJ1-5
CDR3 DNA: TGTGCCAGCAGCGCCGGGACTAACAATCAGCCCCAGCATTTT
CDR3 protein: CASSAGTNNQPQHF

V gene: TRBV18
clone size: NA
D gene: TRBD2
J gene: TRBJ2-1
CDR3 DNA: TGTGCCAGCTTACCGGGACTAGCGGGAGACGAGCAGTTCTTC
CDR3 protein: CASLPGLAGDEQFF

V gene: TRBV4-3
clone size: NA
D gene: TRBD2
J gene: TRBJ2-3
CDR3 DNA: TGCGCCAGCAGCCATGGAAACGCCAGCCCGGGACTAGCGGGAGATACGCAGTATTTT
CDR3 protein: CASSHGNASPGLAGDTQYF

V gene: TRBV7-2
clone size: few
D gene: NA
J gene: TRBJ2-3
CDR3 DNA: TGTGCCAGCAGCAACCCCGGGACTTACACAGATACGCAGTATTTT
CDR3 protein: CASSNPGTYTDTQYF

V gene: TRBV14
clone size: NA
D gene: NA
J gene: TRBJ2-7
CDR3 DNA: TGTGCCAGCAGCCAAGATCCTAAGGGGGGGACGGTCCGCAATGAGCAGTACTTC
CDR3 protein: CASSQDPKGGTVRNEQYF

V gene: TRBV7-9
clone size: NA
D gene: NA
J gene: TRBJ1-2
CDR3 DNA: TGTGCCAGCAGCTTATGGTCAGGGAATAAAGAAGGCTACACCTTC
CDR3 protein: CASSLWSGNKEGYTF

V gene: TRBV27
clone size: few
D gene: NA
J gene: TRBJ1-1
CDR3 DNA: TGTGCCAGCAGTTCACAGGGTGCCACTGAAGCTTTCTTT
CDR3 protein: CASSSQGATEAFF

V gene: TRBV12-3/TRBV12-4
clone size: NA
D gene: TRBD1
J gene: TRBJ1-1
CDR3 DNA: TGTGCCAGCAGTTCCCCGAGTCGGGGACAGCTGAACACTGAAGCTTTCTTT
CDR3 protein: CASSSPSRGQLNTEAFF

V gene: TRBV4-3
clone size: NA
D gene: NA
J gene: TRBJ2-1
CDR3 DNA: TGCGCCAGCAGCCAAGATCGACGGAGTAATGAGCAGTTCTTC
CDR3 protein: CASSQDRRSNEQFF

V gene: TRBV6-6
clone size: NA
D gene: TRBD1
J gene: TRBJ2-1
CDR3 DNA: TGTGCCAGCATCGACAGGGTAACCTACAATGAGCAGTTCTTC
CDR3 protein: CASIDRVTYNEQFF

V gene: TRBV3-1
clone size: NA
D gene: NA
J gene: TRBJ1-2
CDR3 DNA: TGTGCCAGCAGCCAAGGAAATTATAACTATGGCTACACCTTC
CDR3 protein: CASSQGNYNYGYTF

V gene: TRBV5-5
clone size: NA
D gene: NA
J gene: TRBJ1-5
CDR3 DNA: TGTGCCAGCAGCTTATGGGACAATCAGCCCCAGCATTTT
CDR3 protein: CASSLWDNQPQHF

V gene: TRBV9
clone size: NA
D gene: TRBD2
J gene: TRBJ2-7
CDR3 DNA: TGTGCCAGCAGCGCAGGACTAGCGGAAGAGCAGTACTTC
CDR3 protein: CASSAGLAEEQYF

V gene: TRBV5-1
clone size: NA
D gene: NA
J gene: TRBJ2-1
CDR3 DNA: TGCGCCAGCAGCATCAAGGGAGGGCAGTTCTTC
CDR3 protein: CASSIKGGQFF

V gene: TRBV9
clone size: NA
D gene: TRBD1
J gene: TRBJ2-5
CDR3 DNA: TGTGCCAGCAGCGTACCGGGACAGGGGGACAATGAGCAGTACTTC
CDR3 protein: CASSVPGQGDNEQYF

V gene: TRBV20-1
clone size: few
D gene: NA
J gene: TRBJ1-2
CDR3 DNA: TGCAGTGCTATCCCTAGGACGGCAGGGTATGGCTACACCTTC
CDR3 protein: CSAIPRTAGYGYTF

V gene: TRBV7-9
clone size: NA
D gene: NA
J gene: TRBJ1-3
CDR3 DNA: TGTGCCAGCAGATGGGACCCTGGAAACACCATATATTTT
CDR3 protein: CASRWDPGNTIYF

V gene: TRBV6-5
clone size: NA
D gene: NA
J gene: TRBJ2-7
CDR3 DNA: TGTGCCACGAAAGACAGACTATCCTACAATGAGCAGTACTTC
CDR3 protein: CATKDRLSYNEQYF

V gene: TRBV6-5
clone size: once
D gene: TRBD1
J gene: TRBJ1-5
CDR3 DNA: TGTGCCAGCAGTTACAGGACAGGCTGGCAGCCCCAGCATTTT
CDR3 protein: CASSYRTGWQPQHF

V gene: TRBV20-1
clone size: NA
D gene: NA
J gene: TRBJ2-1
CDR3 DNA: TGCAGTGCTAGAGATTTGGGAAATAACGTCTATGAGCAGTTCTTC
CDR3 protein: CSARDLGNNVYEQFF

V gene: TRBV5-1
clone size: many
D gene: NA
J gene: TRBJ1-1
CDR3 DNA: TGCGCCAGCAGCTTGAAGACGGGGGCTAACACTGAAGCTTTCTTT
CDR3 protein: CASSLKTGANTEAFF

V gene: TRBV4-1
clone size: few
D gene: NA
J gene: TRBJ2-1
CDR3 DNA: TGCGCCAGCAGCCAAGATCGGTTGACAGATGAGCAGTTCTTC
CDR3 protein: CASSQDRLTDEQFF

V gene: TRBV7-9
clone size: NA
D gene: TRBD2
J gene: TRBJ2-3
CDR3 DNA: TGTGCCAGCAGCTCCGGGACTAGCGTCTACACTGGAACAGATACGCAGTATTTT
CDR3 protein: CASSSGTSVYTGTDTQYF

V gene: TRBV19
clone size: NA
D gene: NA
J gene: TRBJ1-1
CDR3 DNA: TGTGCCAGTAGGACAGGAGGAGTCGAAGCTTTCTTT
CDR3 protein: CASRTGGVEAFF

V gene: TRBV20-1
clone size: few
D gene: TRBD2
J gene: TRBJ2-3
CDR3 DNA: TGCAGTGCTAGAGGACTAGCGAGGCATGTAGATACGCAGTATTTT
CDR3 protein: CSARGLARHVDTQYF

V gene: TRBV4-2
clone size: NA
D gene: NA
J gene: TRBJ2-7
CDR3 DNA: TGTGCCAGCAGACCTAGGGGAGGCCAAGGTGAGCAGTACTTC
CDR3 protein: CASRPRGGQGEQYF

V gene: TRBV6-2/TRBV6-3
clone size: NA
D gene: NA
J gene: TRBJ1-1
CDR3 DNA: TGTGCCAGCAGTTACTTAAGGGAAGACACTGAAGCTTTCTTT
CDR3 protein: CASSYLREDTEAFF